This entry lists 16 T cell receptor beta chains sequenced from one sample in a study of T cell clonality in common variable immunodeficiency. Study results and limitations: Common variable immunodeficiency TCR beta sequences reportedly had fewer deletions and N-nucleotide insertions.

These receptors' targets are unknown. The method was immunoSEQ multiplex PCR; TCRdb's version includes in-frame clones alone and lacks a portion of them. This sample has tens of thousands of clones, each found more than once. Sequencing used peripheral blood mononuclear cells. These receptors were obtained from a human donor with common variable immunodeficiency.

There are a few counts of this clone. The read halts 3 residues ahead of the CDR3 end, with the missing end drawn from the germline J gene. V gene TRBV19 combines with J gene TRBJ1-2; D is undetermined. V dropped 5 bases and J dropped 4 bases, with 17 bases sitting between them. The CDR3 sequence is 15 residues long. Germline V gene data show CDR1 as LNHDA and CDR2 as SQIVND (reference sequence). This CDR3 is CASSAFWKEGYGYTF. CDR3 bases read: TGTGCCAGTAGTGCCTTTTGGAAGGAGGGCTATGGC.

Many counts were recorded for this clone. With the read ending 3 residues before the CDR3 end, the germline J gene is used to fill in that end. This rearrangement joins TRBV4-1 to TRBJ1-4; no clear D. This CDR3 region has 16 residues. Trimming stripped 4 bases from V and 6 bases from J, with 18 bases between. Per the germline V gene, CDR1 is MGHRA and CDR2 is YSYEKL. CDR3 bases read: TGCGCCAGCAGCCTTGGGCGCCTCGAGAGGGATGAAAAA. This encodes CASSLGRLERDEK. The whole CDR3 protein is CASSLGRLERDEKLFF.

This clone was seen more than once but under ten times. The read halts 3 residues ahead of the CDR3 end, with the missing end drawn from the germline J gene. The chain has TRBV30 and TRBJ1-4; a possible D gene is TRBD1 (5 bases). The germline V gene encodes CDR1 GTSNPN and CDR2 SVGIG (reference sequence). The V end lost 7 bases, the J end lost 7 bases, and 16 bases lay between the germline ends. The CDR3 runs 13 residues. CDR3 bases read: TGTGCCTCAGAGGGCTCAGGGAGTGAAAAA. It yields the protein CASEGSGSEK. The CDR3 in its entirety is CASEGSGSEKLFF.

A note on this clone: The read comes to an end 3 residues before the CDR3 does, leaving the germline J gene to fill in the end. This chain links TRBV6-2 or TRBV6-3 with TRBJ1-1; D is perhaps TRBD1 (5 bases). CDR1 is MNHEY, CDR2 SVGEGT, per germline. Trimming took 4 bases from V and 1 from J, leaving 10 bases between them. CDR3 size: 14 residues. Partial CDR3 DNA: TGTGCCAGCAGTTCCCGGGGGGGGAACACTGAA. Translation: CASSSRGGNTE. The whole CDR3 sequence reads CASSSRGGNTEAFF.

Only a few counts were recorded for this clone. The sequenced fragment ends 3 residues before the CDR3 boundary, so the rest is inferred from the germline J gene. The chain carries TRBV6-2 or TRBV6-3 and TRBJ1-2, with no clear D. CDR3 size: 11 residues. Deletions cut 5 bases from V and 5 bases from J, with 6 bases between. CDR1 and CDR2 (germline): MNHEY, SVGEGT. The CDR3 reads CASSQIYGYTF. Incomplete CDR3 DNA: TGTGCCAGCAGTCAAATTTATGGC.

As regards this clone: The read ends 3 residues early relative to the CDR3; the germline J gene fills the gap. This chain connects TRBV19 to TRBJ2-4, with 8 positions matching TRBD1. With V trimmed by 7 bases and J by 5 bases, 10 bases remained unmatched. There are 15 residues in the CDR3. The germline CDR1 and CDR2 sequences are LNHDA and SQIVND (reference sequence). The CDR3 region is CASIATGTGQNIQYF. The sequenced CDR3 bases are TGTGCCAGTATCGCTACCGGGACAGGTCAAAACATT.

This clone was observed at least ten times. Coverage ceases 3 residues before the CDR3 finishes, and the germline J gene fills in the end. The J gene is TRBJ1-5, the V gene TRBV30; D remains unclear. The length of the CDR3 is 13 residues. Trimming pared 1 base from V and 3 bases from J, leaving 7 bases between. Germline-derived CDR1 and CDR2 are GTSNPN and SVGIG (reference sequence). The CDR3 DNA, read in part, is TGTGCCTGGAGTGAAACTTTCAATCAGCCC. Translated, it gives CAWSETFNQP. The CDR3 reads in full as CAWSETFNQPQHF.

This clone was observed a few times. From the germline J gene comes the end of the CDR3, since the read stops 3 residues before it. The chain combines TRBV5-6 with TRBJ1-1; a weak D match, TRBD1 (6 bases). The ends were cut back, 2 bases at V and 6 bases at J, with 17 bases in the middle. Germline V CDR1 and CDR2: SGHDT, YYEEEE. The CDR3 is made up of 15 amino acids. This CDR3 reads CASSLYGGADSEAFF. The DNA read from the CDR3 is TGTGCCAGCAGCTTATATGGGGGCGCGGACTCTGAA.

Details on this clone: The CDR3 end lies 3 residues beyond the end of the read and is filled in from the germline J gene. The chain joins TRBV20-1 to TRBJ2-7; 8 bases are shared with TRBD1. The CDR3 consists of 14 residues. The V gene's germline CDR1 is DFQATT and CDR2 SNEGSKA (reference sequence). The J segment lost 0 bases and the V segment lost 5 bases, leaving 6 bases of the junction unmatched. The CDR3 here is CSAAGQGSSYEQYF. The CDR3 bases that were read are TGCAGTGCTGCCGGACAGGGAAGCTCCTACGAG.

This clone has a count of ten or more. The read ends 3 residues shy of where the CDR3 ends; the end is completed using the germline J gene. The V call is TRBV5-5, the J call TRBJ2-3, with 8 positions matching TRBD2. Germline assignment: CDR1 SGHKS and CDR2 YYEKEE (reference sequence). The ends lost 0 bases at V and 6 bases at J; junction bases unmatched: 3. This CDR3 spans 14 amino acids. The covered CDR3 bases are TGTGCCAGCAGCTTGGCGGGGGGGCCCGATACG. This translates into CASSLAGGPDT. The whole CDR3 sequence is CASSLAGGPDTQYF.

On this clone: The read ends 3 residues shy of where the CDR3 ends; the end is completed using the germline J gene. The chain employs TRBV19 and TRBJ2-1; possibly TRBD2 for D (6 bases). The CDR3 length is 15 residues. Trimming removed 3 bases at V and 0 bases at J, with 9 bases between. Germline CDR1 LNHDA, CDR2 SQIVND (reference sequence). The CDR3 is CASSIPGVSYNEQFF. Incomplete CDR3 DNA: TGTGCCAGTAGTATTCCGGGGGTCTCCTACAATGAG.

This clone has a handful of counts. The read ends 3 residues before the CDR3 terminus; that terminus is restored from the germline J gene. This chain links TRBV7-3 with TRBJ2-3, with 7 bases lining up with TRBD2. CDR1 SGHTA and CDR2 FQGTGA come from the germline V gene. With 0 bases clipped from V and 6 bases from J, the junction kept 6 bases outside the gene matches. This CDR3 is 15 amino acids long. CDR3 sequence: CASSLTGTIVDTQYF. CDR3 DNA (partial): TGTGCCAGCAGCTTAACCGGGACTATTGTGGATACG.

This clone has only a few counts. Read data end 3 residues before the CDR3 end; the end is taken from the germline J gene. Other DNA sequences in the sample encode the same CDR3. The chain recombines TRBV11-1 with TRBJ2-1, with 10 positions matching TRBD1. The V segment lost 2 bases and the J segment 7 bases; nucleotides outside the gene matches: 2. Germline lookup yields CDR1 SGHAT and CDR2 FQDESV (reference sequence). The CDR3 loop spans 14 amino acids. The CDR3 loop reads CASSLRTGGNEQFF. The covered CDR3 bases are TGTGCCAGCAGCTTACGGACAGGGGGGAATGAG.

This clone has just a few counts. With the read ending 3 residues before the CDR3 end, the germline J gene is used to fill in that end. The gene calls are TRBV30 and TRBJ1-1, with 8 bases identical to TRBD1. Germline trimming cut 1 base from V and 6 bases from J; bases unmatched to any gene: 7. This CDR3 comprises 14 residues. Germline loops: CDR1 GTSNPN, CDR2 SVGIG (reference sequence). CDR3 DNA (partial): TGTGCCTGGAGTGGGGACAGGAGGACTCCTGAA. It encodes CAWSGDRRTPE. In full, the CDR3 is CAWSGDRRTPEAFF.

This clone was observed at least ten times. The CDR3 end is not reached by the read, which stops 3 residues before it; the germline J gene fills it in. J is TRBJ2-2 and V is TRBV19; TRBD1 matches at 11 bases. The CDR3 has 16 amino acids. CDR1 is LNHDA and CDR2 is SQIVND in the germline V gene (reference sequence). V dropped 6 bases and J dropped 6; count of bases not matched to a gene: 9. The CDR3 sequence is CASSRDLGQGAGELFF. The sequenced part of the CDR3 DNA is TGTGCCAGTAGCCGGGACCTGGGACAGGGGGCCGGGGAG.

This clone was recorded at least ten times. The DNA ends 3 residues before the CDR3 does, and the rest of the CDR3 is filled in from the germline J gene. V usage is TRBV19 and J usage is TRBJ1-1, with D unclear. CDR1 LNHDA and CDR2 SQIVND come from the germline V gene (reference sequence). The CDR3 totals 11 residues. The sequenced CDR3 bases are TGTGCCAGTAGTGCGGGCCAACGG. It encodes CASSAGQR. The full-length CDR3 reads as CASSAGQRAFF.